Detailed here is one T cell receptor (beta chain). Its antigen is still unknown. These data belong to a study of vaccination and CD4 T cells after COVID-19. Study outcomes and limitations: Spike mono-reactivity applied to 304 of 307 vaccine-specific clones detected in convalescent patients.

Sequencing of the DNA from cultured CD4+ T cells was carried out with the Oncomine TCR Beta short-read assay. TCRdb itself ran the PCR reads through MiXCR, one entry per CDR3 protein. The data contain around 10,000 distinct CDR3 sequences, roughly half of them singletons. The sample's treatment: approximately 9-day PBMC culture with coronavirus spike peptide pools or control peptides (ViraFEST assay). Both day 3 and day 7 involved replacing half of the medium with fresh IL-2 medium. The TCR comes from a human donor who had recovered from COVID-19. The sample consisted of CD4+ T cells from blood, cultured in vitro.

DNA for the CDR3: TGTGCCAGTAGTAGAGACAGGCCTCTCTCTGGAAACACCATATATTTT. Translated: CASSRDRPLSGNTIYF. The chain recombines TRBV19 with TRBJ1-3; D might be TRBD1 (6 bases). The germline V gene has CDR1 LNHDA and CDR2 SQIVND (reference sequence). V shed 4 bases and J shed 0 bases, with 13 bases lying between them. This CDR3 is built from 16 residues.